These 30 T cell receptor beta chains originate from one sample sequenced in a study of T cells in Graves' hyperthyroidism and ophthalmopathy. TCR beta CDR3 region amplification was performed from RNA transcripts. Primed by the HTBI set, a first-round RT-PCR was run on the TCR CDR3. MiXCR, run by TCRdb on the multiplex PCR reads, gives a single entry per CDR3 protein. The sample lists hundreds of thousands of distinct CDR3 sequences, roughly 17% occurring once. Material for sequencing was blood. The receptors come from a woman younger than 35 with Graves' ophthalmopathy.

In this sample, this clonotype turned up many times. V is TRBV28 and J is TRBJ2-7; D gene uncertain. V was pared by 3 bases and J by 3 bases, with 12 bases between. The germline V gene encodes CDR1 MDHEN and CDR2 SYDVKM. The CDR3 is made up of 14 amino acids. The CDR3: CASSFSPRFYEQYF. The CDR3 DNA follows: TGTGCCAGCAGTTTTTCCCCCCGTTTCTACGAGCAGTACTTC.

This clonotype was detected ten times or more. J is TRBJ2-5 and V is TRBV20-1, with D perhaps assigned TRBD1 or TRBD2 (5 bases each). The CDR3 contains 13 residues. Germline V lookup: CDR1 DFQATT, CDR2 SNEGSKA (reference sequence). Trimming cost V 3 bases and J 5 bases, with 13 bases left between them. The DNA of the CDR3 is TGCAGTGCTAGGGGGACCCGTAGGGAGACCCAGTACTTC. Amino acid sequence: CSARGTRRETQYF.

This clonotype was counted between two and nine times. The V gene is TRBV5-6, the J gene TRBJ2-7; D not resolved. Germline V gives CDR1 SGHDT, CDR2 YYEEEE. V gave up 0 bases and J gave up 0 bases, with 10 bases separating them. The CDR3 runs to 15 residues. DNA of the CDR3: TGTGCCAGCAGCTTGGGACCCCCAACCTCCTACGAGCAGTACTTC. This sequence encodes CASSLGPPTSYEQYF.

The sample holds many counts of this clonotype. The chain is built from TRBV12-3 or TRBV12-4 and TRBJ2-5; 7 bases align to TRBD1. The V segment lost 8 bases and the J segment 4 bases; nucleotides outside the gene matches: 4. This CDR3 region has 12 residues. DNA of the CDR3: TGTGCCAGCTGTAGGGGGCGAGAGACCCAGTACTTC. This sequence encodes CASCRGRETQYF.

This rearrangement joins TRBV30 to TRBJ1-1, with D maybe TRBD1 (6 bases). Germline V gene data show CDR1 as GTSNPN and CDR2 as SVGIG (reference sequence). The CDR3 has 13 residues. V was clipped by 0 bases and J by 5 bases, with 10 bases between them. The CDR3 reads CAWSVGGATEAFF. CDR3 nucleotide sequence: TGTGCCTGGAGTGTTGGGGGGGCGACTGAAGCTTTCTTT.

The rearrangement joins TRBV9 to TRBJ2-5; TRBD1 agrees at 7 bases. The CDR3 runs 14 residues. V lost 3 bases to trimming and J lost 4 bases; unmatched junction nucleotides: 6. The germline CDR1 and CDR2 sequences are SGDLS and YYNGEE. CDR3 loop: CASSAQGGGETQYF. The DNA for the CDR3 is TGTGCCAGCAGCGCCCAAGGGGGCGGAGAGACCCAGTACTTC.

This clonotype was seen a few times. CDR3 protein: CSVRTEGYTF. In nucleotides, the CDR3 is TGCAGCGTTCGGACGGAAGGCTACACCTTC. V usage is TRBV29-1 and J usage is TRBJ1-2; D is unresolved. Deletions cut 5 bases from V and 8 bases from J, with 9 bases between. From germline, CDR1 is SQVTM and CDR2 ANQGSEA. The CDR3 loop spans 10 amino acids.

The rearrangement joins TRBV6-1 to TRBJ1-2, with TRBD1 as a possible D gene (6 bases). The CDR3 runs to 13 residues. The germline CDR1 and CDR2 sequences are MNHNS and SASEGT. Deletions cut 11 bases from V and 6 bases from J, with 19 bases between. The CDR3 DNA sequence: TGTGCCTATCAGGGGCAGGGCCTTGATGGCTACACCTTC. This gives the protein CAYQGQGLDGYTF.

This clonotype appeared a few times. V is TRBV7-2 and J is TRBJ2-1; D is undetermined. Trimming removed 1 base at V and 2 bases at J, with 9 bases between. Germline CDR1 and CDR2: SGHTA and FQGNSA. The CDR3 spans 15 residues. Here the CDR3 reads CASSLGVTPYNEQFF. For the CDR3, the DNA is TGTGCCAGCAGCTTAGGGGTTACCCCCTACAATGAGCAGTTCTTC.

This clonotype was observed at least ten times. This chain connects TRBV2 to TRBJ2-1; D gene ambiguous. Trimming stripped 5 bases from V and 0 bases from J, with 8 bases between. Per germline, CDR1 SNHLY and CDR2 FYNNEI. The CDR3 is made up of 14 amino acids. CDR3 residues: CASSCLLSYNEQFF. CDR3 DNA sequence: TGTGCCAGCAGTTGCCTCCTCTCCTACAATGAGCAGTTCTTC.

This clonotype was found a few times. The chain uses TRBV3-1 and TRBJ1-4, with D uncertain. V was pared by 4 bases and J by 0 bases, with 9 bases between. The CDR3 contains 15 residues. Germline assignment: CDR1 LGHDT and CDR2 YNNKEL (reference sequence). CDR3 sequence: CASSPFATTNEKLFF. DNA of the CDR3: TGTGCCAGCAGCCCCTTCGCGACAACTAATGAAAAACTGTTTTTT.

There are many counts of this clonotype. This sequence joins TRBV28 and TRBJ1-4, with D possibly TRBD1 on 5 matching bases. The ends were cut back, 7 bases at V and 4 bases at J, with 19 bases in the middle. The CDR3 has 16 amino acids. Germline lookup yields CDR1 MDHEN and CDR2 SYDVKM. CDR3 residues: CASTTAGAQFNEKLFF. The CDR3 coding sequence is TGTGCCAGCACCACCGCCGGGGCACAATTTAATGAAAAACTGTTTTTT. Together with reference TRBV28 and TRBJ1-4, the CDR3 gives the full variable domain: DVKVTQSSRYLVKRTGEKVFLECVQDMDHENMFWYRQDPGLGLRLIYFSYDVKMKEKGDIPEGYSVSREKKERFSLILESASTNQTSMYLCASTTAGAQFNEKLFFGSGTQLSVL.

This rearrangement joins TRBV10-3 to TRBJ2-1; D is perhaps TRBD1 (5 bases). Between the trimmed V and J ends, which lost 6 bases and 5 bases, there was a span of 11 bases. The germline gives CDR1 ENHRY, CDR2 SYGVKD. This CDR3 spans 13 amino acids. CDR3 loop: CAIRQGGHNEQFF. CDR3 DNA sequence: TGTGCCATCAGGCAGGGTGGGCACAATGAGCAGTTCTTC.

The chain combines TRBV11-3 with TRBJ2-1; maybe TRBD1 (5 bases). Trimming stripped 2 bases from V and 6 bases from J, with 23 bases between. The CDR3 is made up of 18 amino acids. From germline, CDR1 is SGHNT and CDR2 YENEEA. This CDR3 is CASSLYPPGALLGNEQFF. The CDR3 region has the DNA TGTGCCAGCAGCTTATATCCCCCTGGGGCCCTCCTCGGCAATGAGCAGTTCTTC.

This chain joins TRBV7-9 and TRBJ1-6; 9 bases fit TRBD1. CDR1 SEHNR and CDR2 FQNEAQ come from the germline V gene (reference sequence). Unmatched junction bases numbered 3, after V lost 3 bases and J lost 12 bases. The CDR3 length is 13 residues. The CDR3 region is CASSLNRGRPLHF. CDR3 coding DNA: TGTGCCAGCAGCTTGAACAGGGGGCGACCCCTCCACTTT.

This clonotype was seen at least ten times. The rearrangement uses TRBV4-1 and TRBJ2-3; the match to TRBD1 covers 9 bases. This CDR3 comprises 16 residues. Per the germline V gene, CDR1 is MGHRA and CDR2 is YSYEKL. Losses at the gene ends were 6 bases for V and 0 bases for J; bases not matched to a gene: 7. CDR3 sequence: CASRTGQGTSTDTQYF. The CDR3 coding sequence is TGCGCCAGCAGGACCGGACAGGGGACGAGCACAGATACGCAGTATTTT.

This clonotype has ten or more counts. The chain recombines TRBV7-2 with TRBJ2-5; 8 nucleotides line up with TRBD1. V lost 3 bases, J lost 5 bases, and 5 bases stayed unmatched. The CDR3 runs 14 residues. Germline CDR1 is SGHTA and CDR2 is FQGNSA. The CDR3 bases are TGTGCCAGCAGCTTTGGACAGGGTTACGAGACCCAGTACTTC. Translation: CASSFGQGYETQYF.

This clonotype turned up a few times. The chain has TRBV6-1 and TRBJ1-1, with D possibly matching TRBD1 (6 bases). Germline CDR1 is MNHNS and CDR2 is SASEGT. V lost 6 bases, J lost 4 bases, and 12 bases lay in between. This CDR3 spans 13 amino acids. The CDR3 loop reads CASRPDRITEAFF. CDR3 coding DNA: TGTGCCAGCAGACCAGACAGGATCACTGAAGCTTTCTTT.

Ten or more counts support this clonotype. This chain connects TRBV7-2 to TRBJ2-7; D not certain. The CDR3 spans 11 residues. Between the trimmed V and J ends, which lost 3 bases and 5 bases, there was a span of 5 bases. Germline assignment: CDR1 SGHTA and CDR2 FQGNSA. The CDR3 DNA sequence: TGTGCCAGCAGCTTTTCCCACGAGCAGTACTTC. Translation: CASSFSHEQYF. Looking up the rest from reference TRBV7-2 and TRBJ2-7 gives the full variable domain: GAGVSQSPSNKVTEKGKDVELRCDPISGHTALYWYRQSLGQGLEFLIYFQGNSAPDKSGLPSDRFSAERTGGSVSTLTIQRTQQEDSAVYLCASSFSHEQYFGPGTRLTVT.

This clonotype was seen a few times. The rearrangement links TRBV11-3 to TRBJ2-2; 7 bases are a match to TRBD1. Germline V CDR1 and CDR2: SGHNT, YENEEA. This CDR3 region has 15 residues. Trimming cost V 5 bases and J 7 bases; bases outside gene matches: 10. As DNA, the CDR3 is TGTGCCAGCAGCCCGCGACAGGGCATAAGCGGGGAGCTGTTTTTT. Protein product: CASSPRQGISGELFF.

This clonotype was counted ten times or more. The V call is TRBV30, the J call TRBJ1-2; D uncertain. The germline V gene has CDR1 GTSNPN and CDR2 SVGIG (reference sequence). Trimming took off 0 bases at V and 4 bases at J, with 3 bases between the two ends. CDR3 length equals 11 residues. CDR3 nucleotide sequence: TGTGCCTGGAGTGTACGCTATGGCTACACCTTC. Translating it yields CAWSVRYGYTF.

This clonotype was counted ten times or more. CDR3 sequence reads: CASSFTGVGYEQYF. For the CDR3, the DNA is TGTGCCAGCAGCTTCACGGGCGTAGGGTACGAGCAGTACTTC. The V gene is TRBV7-2, the J gene TRBJ2-7; D unresolved. Trimming pared 3 bases from V and 4 bases from J, leaving 13 bases between. CDR1 is SGHTA, CDR2 FQGNSA, per germline. The CDR3 runs to 14 residues.

V gene TRBV11-2 combines with J gene TRBJ2-2; D not resolved. CDR1 and CDR2 (germline): SGHAT, FQNNGV. CDR3 length equals 15 residues. Trimming left V 3 bases short and J 2 bases short, with 10 bases between. The CDR3 region is CASSFWSGNTGELFF. The DNA of the CDR3 is TGTGCCAGCAGCTTTTGGTCAGGAAACACCGGGGAGCTGTTTTTT.

The rearrangement uses TRBV3-1 and TRBJ2-7; TRBD2 matches 10 bases. There are 15 residues in the CDR3. Germline trimming cut 4 bases from V and 2 bases from J; bases unmatched to any gene: 5. Germline lookup yields CDR1 LGHDT and CDR2 YNNKEL (reference sequence). The CDR3 DNA reads as TGTGCCAGCAGCCGCCAAAGCGGGAGGGCCTACGAGCAGTACTTC. It is translated as CASSRQSGRAYEQYF.

This clonotype was detected a few times. The chain is built from TRBV28 and TRBJ1-4; the D gene is possibly TRBD1 (6 bases). Germline V gene data show CDR1 as MDHEN and CDR2 as SYDVKM. This CDR3 spans 13 amino acids. V was cut by 6 bases and J by 4 bases, with 9 bases left in between. The DNA of the CDR3 is TGTGCCAGCAGCGAGGGGGGTAATGAAAAACTGTTTTTT. It is translated as CASSEGGNEKLFF. The complete variable domain, with remaining parts taken from reference TRBV28 and TRBJ1-4, reads DVKVTQSSRYLVKRTGEKVFLECVQDMDHENMFWYRQDPGLGLRLIYFSYDVKMKEKGDIPEGYSVSREKKERFSLILESASTNQTSMYLCASSEGGNEKLFFGSGTQLSVL.

This clonotype came up a few times. The chain joins TRBV6-5 to TRBJ2-1; weak D call: TRBD2 (6 bases). Per the germline V gene, CDR1 is MNHEY and CDR2 is SVGAGI. V was pared by 0 bases and J by 1 base, with 13 bases between. CDR3 length: 17 amino acids. The CDR3 DNA reads TGTGCCAGCAGTTACTCGGGGTCACGGGAGTCCTACAATGAGCAGTTCTTC. It encodes CASSYSGSRESYNEQFF.

This clonotype was recorded a few times. The gene calls are TRBV3-1 and TRBJ1-1, with a tentative D call TRBD1 (6 bases). Per the germline V gene, CDR1 is LGHDT and CDR2 is YNNKEL (reference sequence). This CDR3 is 17 amino acids long. Trimming left V 1 base short and J 4 bases short, with 19 bases between. The CDR3 sequence: CASSQVRSWGAPTEAFF. CDR3 DNA sequence: TGTGCCAGCAGCCAAGTTCGATCGTGGGGGGCGCCCACTGAAGCTTTCTTT.

V usage is TRBV15 and J usage is TRBJ1-1, with a possible D match to TRBD1 (6 bases). CDR1 is LNHNV, CDR2 YYDKDF, per germline (reference sequence). This CDR3 contains 16 residues. V lost 3 bases, J lost 4 bases, and 18 bases lay in between. The CDR3 loop reads CATSRDSWGAGTEAFF. The CDR3 nucleotides are TGTGCCACCAGCAGGGATTCATGGGGGGCTGGCACTGAAGCTTTCTTT. Using reference TRBV15 and TRBJ1-1 for the parts outside the CDR3, the full variable domain is DAMVIQNPRYQVTQFGKPVTLSCSQTLNHNVMYWYQQKSSQAPKLLFHYYDKDFNNEADTPDNFQSRRPNTSFCFLDIRSPGLGDTAMYLCATSRDSWGAGTEAFFGQGTRLTVV.

The CDR3 spells CASSEAFSGGAYEQYF. The CDR3 coding sequence is TGTGCCAGCAGTGAAGCTTTCAGCGGGGGGGCCTACGAGCAGTACTTC. The rearrangement links TRBV6-1 to TRBJ2-7; TRBD2 agrees at 10 bases. J was trimmed by 2 bases and V by 0 bases; bases with no gene match: 4. This CDR3 is built from 16 residues. Germline V gene sequence: CDR1 MNHNS, CDR2 SASEGT.

The gene calls are TRBV19 and TRBJ2-5; 8 bases agree with TRBD2. Germline-derived CDR1 and CDR2 are LNHDA and SQIVND (reference sequence). Trimming cost V 4 bases and J 5 bases; bases outside gene matches: 12. This CDR3 is 16 amino acids long. CDR3 sequence: CASSKFSREGSETQYF. CDR3 DNA sequence: TGTGCCAGTAGTAAATTTTCCCGGGAGGGAAGCGAGACCCAGTACTTC.